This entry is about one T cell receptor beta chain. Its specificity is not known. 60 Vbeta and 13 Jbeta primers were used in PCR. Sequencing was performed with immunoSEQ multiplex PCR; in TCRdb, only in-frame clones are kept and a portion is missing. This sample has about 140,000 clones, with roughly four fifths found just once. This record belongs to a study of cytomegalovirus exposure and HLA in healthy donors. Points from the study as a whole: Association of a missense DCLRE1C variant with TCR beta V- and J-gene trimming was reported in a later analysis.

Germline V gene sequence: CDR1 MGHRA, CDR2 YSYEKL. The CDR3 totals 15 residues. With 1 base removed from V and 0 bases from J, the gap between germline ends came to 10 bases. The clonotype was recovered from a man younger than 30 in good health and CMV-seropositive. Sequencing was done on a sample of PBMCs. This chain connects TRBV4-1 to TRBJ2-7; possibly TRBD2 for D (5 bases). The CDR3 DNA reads TGCGCCAGCAGCCAAGGAGGGCATCGCTCCTACGAGCAGTACTTC. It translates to CASSQGGHRSYEQYF.